These T cell receptor beta chains were read from a single sample in a study of T-cell memory formation after mild COVID-19. TCRdb reprocessed the 5' RACE reads via MiXCR and lists one record per CDR3 protein. The profile shows 250,000 to 400,000 distinct CDR3 sequences, 13% to 15% of them singletons. Sequencing was done on a sample of PBMCs or a T cell subset sorted from them (not recorded which). The receptors shown here come from a man younger than 35 who had mild COVID-19 (a few samples of this study predate the infection). Cell type and time point are not known. CDR3s include the opening cysteine and the closing phenylalanine or tryptophan. The order of the fields is D gene, V gene, clone size, J gene, CDR3 length, CDR3 protein, CDR3 DNA. The D gene is left open where the match is weak. Clone size is shown for a subset of rows, as once, few, many or a class of expanded clone.

>-|TRBV7-8|-|TRBJ1-1|17
CASSLAGTYRMNTEAFF
TGTGCCAGCAGCTTAGCGGGGACCTATAGGATGAACACTGAAGCTTTCTTT
>-|TRBV24-1|few|TRBJ1-2|13
CATSSGRNYGYTF
TGTGCCACCAGTAGCGGGCGCAACTATGGCTACACCTTC
>TRBD2|TRBV9|-|TRBJ2-5|16
CASSGGPGGLGETQYF
TGTGCCAGCAGCGGAGGGCCCGGGGGGTTGGGAGAGACCCAGTACTTC
>-|TRBV24-1|-|TRBJ2-5|14
CATSDPTHSKTQYF
TGTGCCACCAGTGATCCGACACACTCGAAGACCCAGTACTTC
>-|TRBV7-8|-|TRBJ1-2|13
CASSPDQNYGYTF
TGTGCCAGCAGCCCGGACCAAAACTATGGCTACACCTTC
>-|TRBV6-5|few|TRBJ1-5|15
CASRAARYSNQPQHF
TGTGCCAGCCGTGCCGCTAGGTATAGCAATCAGCCCCAGCATTTT
>-|TRBV7-2|few|TRBJ1-3|12
CASSQDGNTIYF
TGTGCCAGCAGCCAAGACGGAAACACCATATATTTT
>-|TRBV11-3|-|TRBJ1-5|14
CASSLGFQPAAQHF
TGTGCCAGCAGCTTAGGTTTCCAGCCCGCAGCCCAGCATTTT
>TRBD1|TRBV10-3|-|TRBJ2-3|14
CATTDRGGQDTQYF
TGTGCCACTACGGACAGGGGAGGGCAAGATACGCAGTATTTT
>-|TRBV11-2|few|TRBJ2-3|13
CASSLVATDTQYF
TGTGCCAGCAGCTTAGTGGCCACAGATACGCAGTATTTT
>-|TRBV6-6|-|TRBJ1-2|12
CASSYLSYGYTF
TGTGCCAGCAGTTACCTGAGCTATGGCTACACCTTC
>TRBD1|TRBV19|-|TRBJ2-1|13
CASSGRGLSEQFF
TGTGCCAGTAGTGGCAGGGGGCTAAGTGAGCAGTTCTTC
>-|TRBV5-5|-|TRBJ2-6|16
CASSPGLISGANVLTF
TGTGCCAGCAGCCCCGGACTGATCTCTGGGGCCAACGTCCTGACTTTC
>-|TRBV3-1|-|TRBJ2-5|12
CASTQSFGAQYF
TGTGCCAGCACTCAAAGTTTCGGGGCCCAGTACTTC
>-|TRBV20-1|few|TRBJ1-1|13
CSASEGGYTEAFF
TGCAGTGCTAGTGAAGGGGGGTACACTGAAGCTTTCTTT
>-|TRBV7-9|-|TRBJ1-4|16
CASSPSGGQLDEKLFF
TGTGCCAGCAGCCCCTCGGGTGGACAGCTGGATGAAAAACTGTTTTTT
>-|TRBV20-1|-|TRBJ1-2|11
CSASGEGGYTF
TGCAGTGCTAGTGGGGAAGGTGGCTACACCTTC
>TRBD2|TRBV5-1|few|TRBJ2-7|14
CASSSERGFYEQYF
TGCGCCAGCAGCTCGGAGCGGGGATTCTACGAGCAGTACTTC
>-|TRBV6-1|-|TRBJ1-6|15
CASPAKDGENSPLHF
TGTGCCAGCCCCGCTAAGGACGGCGAAAATTCACCCCTCCACTTT
>TRBD1|TRBV28|-|TRBJ2-3|16
CASSRSGQGRTDTQYF
TGTGCCAGCAGTCGTTCGGGACAGGGAAGGACAGATACGCAGTATTTT
>-|TRBV7-3|many|TRBJ2-1|15
CASSLGGPTYNEQFF
TGTGCCAGCAGCTTGGGCGGGCCAACCTACAATGAGCAGTTCTTC
>-|TRBV20-1|-|TRBJ2-1|13
CSVPTVLYNEQFF
TGCAGTGTCCCGACAGTTCTCTACAATGAGCAGTTCTTC
>-|TRBV6-2/TRBV6-3|many|TRBJ2-7|12
CASSRSSYEQYF
TGTGCCAGCAGCAGGAGCTCCTACGAGCAGTACTTC
>-|TRBV6-2/TRBV6-3|-|TRBJ2-7|13
CASSNRSSYEQYF
TGTGCCAGCAGTAACAGGAGCTCCTACGAGCAGTACTTC
>-|TRBV5-1|-|TRBJ1-2|16
CASSLDRSSRTYGYTF
TGCGCCAGCAGCTTGGATCGTTCTAGTCGGACCTATGGCTACACCTTC
>-|TRBV4-2|many|TRBJ1-1|14
CASSQDHGGTEAFF
TGTGCCAGCAGCCAAGATCATGGGGGCACTGAAGCTTTCTTT
>TRBD2|TRBV6-5|few|TRBJ2-1|16
CASSYDSSGGYNEQFF
TGTGCCAGCAGTTACGACAGTAGCGGGGGCTACAATGAGCAGTTCTTC
>TRBD1|TRBV5-1|few|TRBJ2-3|13
CASRTGWGDTQYF
TGCGCCAGCAGGACAGGGTGGGGAGATACGCAGTATTTT
>-|TRBV12-3/TRBV12-4|-|TRBJ2-5|14
CASSMTTRLETQYF
TGTGCCAGCAGTATGACGACTAGATTGGAGACCCAGTACTTC
>-|TRBV7-2|many|TRBJ2-2|12
CASSAYTGELFF
TGTGCCAGCAGCGCTTACACCGGGGAGCTGTTTTTT
>-|TRBV14|-|TRBJ1-4|15
CASSPRHGAYEKLFF
TGTGCCAGCAGCCCGAGGCACGGGGCGTATGAAAAACTGTTTTTT
>-|TRBV29-1|few|TRBJ2-3|10
CSVGSYTQYF
TGCAGCGTTGGAAGTTATACGCAGTATTTT
>TRBD1|TRBV2|few|TRBJ2-7|15
CASTKDRGLSYEQYF
TGTGCCAGCACCAAGGACAGGGGTCTTTCCTACGAGCAGTACTTC
>-|TRBV29-1|few|TRBJ1-2|13
CSVAGAPSYGYTF
TGCAGCGTTGCAGGGGCCCCCAGCTATGGCTACACCTTC
>TRBD2|TRBV12-3/TRBV12-4|-|TRBJ2-3|20
CASSFFFFPPGLAERDTQYF
TGTGCCAGCAGTTTCTTTTTTTTCCCCCCGGGACTAGCGGAAAGGGATACGCAGTATTTT
>-|TRBV28|once|TRBJ1-2|12
CASSLFGTRYTF
TGTGCCAGCAGTTTATTCGGTACCCGGTACACCTTC
>-|TRBV5-5|-|TRBJ1-2|14
CASSLAGTDYGYTF
TGTGCCAGCAGCTTGGCAGGGACGGACTATGGCTACACCTTC
>-|TRBV9|-|TRBJ1-5|14
CASSGGGGNQPQHF
TGTGCCAGCAGTGGGGGGGGCGGCAATCAGCCCCAGCATTTT
>TRBD1|TRBV5-1|few|TRBJ2-7|14
CASSLGDRDYEQYF
TGCGCCAGCAGCTTAGGTGACAGGGACTACGAGCAGTACTTC
>TRBD2|TRBV7-8|-|TRBJ2-2|17
CASSLLTGGPSTGELFF
TGTGCCAGCAGCCTCCTGACGGGGGGGCCCTCCACCGGGGAGCTGTTTTTT
>TRBD1|TRBV4-1|few|TRBJ2-7|13
CASSPWDSYEQYF
TGCGCCAGCAGCCCTTGGGACAGCTACGAGCAGTACTTC
>-|TRBV7-2|few|TRBJ1-1|16
CASSLYAYRVNTEAFF
TGTGCCAGCAGCTTGTATGCGTACAGGGTGAACACTGAAGCTTTCTTT
>-|TRBV4-1|many|TRBJ2-4|17
CASSQPNGGSRRDIQYF
TGCGCCAGCAGCCAACCAAATGGGGGCTCCCGAAGGGACATTCAGTACTTC
>-|TRBV6-5|many|TRBJ2-1|13
CASSSSNGDIRFF
TGTGCCAGCAGTAGTTCGAATGGGGACATAAGGTTCTTC
>-|TRBV7-2|-|TRBJ2-5|14
CASNRPPSEETQYF
TGTGCCAGCAACCGACCGCCTTCAGAGGAGACCCAGTACTTC
>-|TRBV6-5|few|TRBJ2-2|15
CASSYSMGLIGELFF
TGTGCCAGCAGTTACTCGATGGGACTGATCGGGGAGCTGTTTTTT
>-|TRBV7-2|many|TRBJ1-1|16
CASSLGTLRVNTEAFF
TGTGCCAGCAGCTTAGGGACGCTGCGCGTGAACACTGAAGCTTTCTTT
>-|TRBV7-2|-|TRBJ1-1|16
CASSLARVSLNTEAFF
TGTGCCAGCAGCTTAGCTCGGGTCTCTTTGAACACTGAAGCTTTCTTT
>-|TRBV7-6|-|TRBJ1-1|15
CASSLGPADNTEAFF
TGTGCCAGCAGCTTAGGGCCAGCGGACAACACTGAAGCTTTCTTT
>-|TRBV6-5|few|TRBJ1-1|14
CASSYRVWDTEAFF
TGTGCCAGCAGTTACAGGGTATGGGACACTGAAGCTTTCTTT
>-|TRBV7-9|-|TRBJ2-3|15
CASSITRDVGNTQYF
TGTGCCAGCAGCATTACCCGGGACGTAGGAAATACGCAGTATTTT
>TRBD1|TRBV5-5|-|TRBJ1-5|17
CASSLSGQGFSNQPQHF
TGTGCCAGCAGCTTATCGGGACAGGGATTCAGCAATCAGCCCCAGCATTTT
>-|TRBV7-6|-|TRBJ2-4|13
CASSSQGGSIQYF
TGTGCCAGCAGCTCGCAGGGTGGAAGCATTCAGTACTTC
>-|TRBV6-2/TRBV6-3|-|TRBJ2-2|15
CASSYRGRLTGELFF
TGTGCCAGCAGTTACCGGGGCCGACTCACCGGGGAGCTGTTTTTT
>-|TRBV29-1|-|TRBJ1-1|13
CSVEHRVNTEAFF
TGCAGCGTTGAACACAGGGTGAACACTGAAGCTTTCTTT
>-|TRBV29-1|-|TRBJ1-5|14
CSVSEGGKNQPQHF
TGCAGCGTCTCTGAGGGGGGGAAAAATCAGCCCCAGCATTTT